This T cell receptor beta chain was recorded in a study of early stage breast cancer tumors. The data were produced by immunoSEQ multiplex PCR, yet TCRdb's version contains in-frame clones alone and is incomplete. The sample has about 29,000 clones, approximately 84% seen once. The CDR3 sequence is 16 residues long. The ends lost 5 bases at V and 0 bases at J; junction bases unmatched: 7. Germline lookup yields CDR1 MNHNY and CDR2 SVGAGI (reference sequence). This clone was seen only once. The chain couples TRBV6-6 to TRBJ1-5; 7 positions agree with TRBD1. This clonotype was sampled from a person aged 45-65 years with breast cancer. The specimen sequenced was blood. The CDR3 DNA is TGTGCCAGCAGTCTAACAGGGGCTTATAGCAATCAGCCCCAGCATTTT. It codes for CASSLTGAYSNQPQHF.